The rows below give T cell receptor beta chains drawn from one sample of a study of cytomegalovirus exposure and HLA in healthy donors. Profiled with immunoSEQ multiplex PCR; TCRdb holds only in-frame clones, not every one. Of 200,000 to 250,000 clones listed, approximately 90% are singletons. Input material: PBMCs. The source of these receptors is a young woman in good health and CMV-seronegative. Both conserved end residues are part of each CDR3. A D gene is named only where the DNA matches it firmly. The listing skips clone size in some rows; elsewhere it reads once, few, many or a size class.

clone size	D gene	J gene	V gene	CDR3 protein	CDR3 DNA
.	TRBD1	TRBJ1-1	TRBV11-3	CASSYRGKTEAFF	TGTGCCAGCAGCTACAGGGGCAAAACTGAAGCTTTCTTT
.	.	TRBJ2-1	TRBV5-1	CASSLVPGDNEQFF	TGCGCCAGCAGCTTGGTCCCAGGCGACAATGAGCAGTTCTTC
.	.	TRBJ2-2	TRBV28	CASRARGNGELFF	TGTGCCAGCAGGGCCCGGGGAAACGGGGAGCTGTTTTTT
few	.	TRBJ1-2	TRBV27	CASSLSGLDGYTF	TGTGCCAGCAGTTTATCGGGGCTGGATGGCTACACCTTC
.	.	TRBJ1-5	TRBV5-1	CASSSDNPGQPQHF	TGCGCCAGCAGCTCTGACAACCCTGGGCAGCCCCAGCATTTT
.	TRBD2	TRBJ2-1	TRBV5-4	CASSRGGSLNEQFF	TGTGCCAGCAGCCGGGGGGGATCGCTAAATGAGCAGTTCTTC
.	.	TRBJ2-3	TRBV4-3	CASSPLTSSSTDTQYF	TGCGCCAGCAGCCCGCTGACTAGTTCTAGCACAGATACGCAGTATTTT
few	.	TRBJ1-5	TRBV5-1	CASSLGQAPGQPQHF	TGCGCCAGCAGCTTGGGACAGGCCCCGGGTCAGCCCCAGCATTTT
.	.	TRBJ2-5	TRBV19	CASSMTGQETQYF	TGTGCCAGTAGTATGACGGGGCAAGAGACCCAGTACTTC
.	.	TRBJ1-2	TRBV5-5	CASSLGESYGYTF	TGTGCCAGCAGCTTGGGGGAGAGTTATGGCTACACCTTC
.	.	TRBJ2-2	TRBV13	CASSFRTAGELFF	TGTGCCAGCAGCTTTCGGACAGCCGGGGAGCTGTTTTTT
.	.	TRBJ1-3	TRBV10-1	CASTPGSGNTIYF	TGCGCCAGCACCCCGGGCTCTGGAAACACCATATATTTT
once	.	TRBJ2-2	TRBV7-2	CASSFFRNTGELFF	TGTGCCAGCAGCTTTTTCCGGAACACCGGGGAGCTGTTTTTT
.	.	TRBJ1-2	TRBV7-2	CASSPEANYGYTF	TGTGCCAGCAGCCCGGAGGCTAACTATGGCTACACCTTC
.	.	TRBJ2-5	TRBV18	CASSPRLANQETQYF	TGTGCCAGCTCACCGCGGCTAGCAAACCAAGAGACCCAGTACTTC
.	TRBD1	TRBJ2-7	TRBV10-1	CASSDRGYEQYF	TGCGCCAGTAGCGACAGGGGGTACGAGCAGTACTTC
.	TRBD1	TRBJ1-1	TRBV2	CASSGQGSTEAFF	TGTGCCAGCAGTGGACAGGGGAGCACTGAAGCTTTCTTT
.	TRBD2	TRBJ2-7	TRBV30	CAWSGGTSGGSSYEQYF	TGTGCCTGGAGTGGTGGCACTAGCGGGGGGAGCTCCTACGAGCAGTACTTC
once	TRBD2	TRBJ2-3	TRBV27	CASSFSVPGGNTQYF	TGTGCCAGCAGTTTTTCGGTTCCGGGAGGTAATACGCAGTATTTT
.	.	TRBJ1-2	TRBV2	CASSEADRTNYGYTF	TGTGCCAGCAGTGAAGCGGACAGAACTAACTATGGCTACACCTTC
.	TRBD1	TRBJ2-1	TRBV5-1	CASSLARDRGPNEQFF	TGCGCCAGCAGCTTGGCCAGGGACAGGGGACCCAATGAGCAGTTCTTC
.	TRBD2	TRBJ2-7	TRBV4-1	CASSQKEAGTYEQYF	TGCGCCAGCAGCCAAAAGGAAGCGGGGACCTACGAACAGTACTTC
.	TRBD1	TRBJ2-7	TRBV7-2	CASSLVGTGGYEQYF	TGTGCCAGCAGCTTAGTTGGGACAGGGGGCTACGAGCAGTACTTC
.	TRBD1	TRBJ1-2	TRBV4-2	CASSQEGGPRASGYTF	TGTGCCAGCAGCCAGGAAGGGGGCCCCCGGGCCTCTGGCTACACCTTC
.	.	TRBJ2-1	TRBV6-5	CASNMGRGNEQFF	TGTGCCAGCAATATGGGCCGGGGGAATGAGCAGTTCTTC
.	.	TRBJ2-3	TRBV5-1	CASSLGDMDTQYF	TGCGCCAGCAGCTTAGGGGATATGGATACGCAGTATTTT
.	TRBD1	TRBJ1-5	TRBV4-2	CASSQWGQARQPQHF	TGTGCCAGCAGCCAATGGGGACAGGCCCGCCAGCCCCAGCATTTT
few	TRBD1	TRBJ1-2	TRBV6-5	CASSSKTGGNYGYTF	TGTGCCAGCAGTTCAAAGACAGGGGGGAACTATGGCTACACCTTC
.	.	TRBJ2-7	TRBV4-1	CASSQDGYEQYF	TGCGCCAGCAGCCAAGACGGCTACGAGCAGTACTTC
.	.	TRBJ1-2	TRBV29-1	CSVDGEDGYTF	TGCAGCGTTGATGGAGAGGATGGCTACACCTTC
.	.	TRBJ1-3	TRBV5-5	CASSLDHSGNTIYF	TGTGCCAGCAGCTTGGATCACTCTGGAAACACCATATATTTT
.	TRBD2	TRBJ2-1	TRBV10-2	CASSEWGLINNEQFF	TGCGCCAGCAGTGAGTGGGGACTAATCAACAATGAGCAGTTCTTC
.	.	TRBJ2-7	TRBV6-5	CASSLGSSYEQYF	TGTGCCAGCAGTTTAGGGAGCTCCTACGAGCAGTACTTC
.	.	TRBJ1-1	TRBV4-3	CASRRGGSNTEAFF	TGCGCCAGCCGCCGGGGCGGCTCAAACACTGAAGCTTTCTTT
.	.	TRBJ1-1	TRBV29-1	CSAARGGWNTEAFF	TGCAGCGCCGCTCGGGGAGGTTGGAACACTGAAGCTTTCTTT
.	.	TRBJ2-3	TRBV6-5	CASSPDQGGTDTQYF	TGTGCCAGCAGCCCCGACCAAGGAGGCACAGATACGCAGTATTTT
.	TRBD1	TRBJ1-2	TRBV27	CASSLIGPGQGVGLNYGYTF	TGTGCCAGCAGTTTAATAGGCCCGGGACAGGGGGTCGGTCTTAACTATGGCTACACCTTC
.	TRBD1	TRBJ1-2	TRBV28	CASREGAGYGYTF	TGTGCCAGCAGGGAGGGGGCAGGATATGGCTACACCTTC
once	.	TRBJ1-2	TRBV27	CASRKTPGTMVNYGYTF	TGTGCCAGCAGAAAAACTCCCGGGACAATGGTTAACTATGGCTACACCTTC
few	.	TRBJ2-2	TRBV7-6	CASSLVIGRDTGELFF	TGTGCCAGCAGCTTAGTAATCGGGCGGGACACCGGGGAGCTGTTTTTT
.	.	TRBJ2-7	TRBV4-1	CASSLEWAGPYEQYF	TGCGCCAGCAGCCTTGAATGGGCAGGGCCCTACGAGCAGTACTTC
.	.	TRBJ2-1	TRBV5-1	CASSHPAVDEQFF	TGCGCCAGCAGTCACCCGGCGGTGGATGAGCAGTTCTTC
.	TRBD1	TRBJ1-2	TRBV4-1	CASSHRGQGISGGYTF	TGCGCCAGCAGCCACCGGGGACAGGGGATCTCGGGCGGCTACACCTTC
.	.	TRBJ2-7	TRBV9	CASSEGGGGAYEQYF	TGTGCCAGCAGCGAAGGGGGAGGGGGGGCCTACGAGCAGTACTTC
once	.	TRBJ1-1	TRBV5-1	CASSLERVAFF	TGCGCCAGCAGCTTGGAGAGGGTAGCTTTCTTT
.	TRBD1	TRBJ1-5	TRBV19	CATRGTGVHQPQHF	TGTGCCACCCGGGGGACAGGGGTACATCAGCCCCAGCATTTT
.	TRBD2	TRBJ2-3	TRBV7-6	CASSLARLAGDTQYF	TGTGCCAGCAGCTTAGCTAGGCTAGCGGGAGATACGCAGTATTTT
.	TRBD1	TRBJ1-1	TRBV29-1	CSAGTTGGTEAFF	TGCAGCGCGGGAACAACAGGGGGCACTGAAGCTTTCTTT
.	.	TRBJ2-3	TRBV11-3	CASSLAGVGTDTQYF	TGTGCCAGCAGCTTAGCGGGAGTGGGCACAGATACGCAGTATTTT
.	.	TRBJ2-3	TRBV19	CASSAYLGETQYF	TGTGCCAGTAGTGCCTATCTGGGCGAAACGCAGTATTTT
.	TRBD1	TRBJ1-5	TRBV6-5	CASSPTGVYQPQHF	TGTGCCAGCAGCCCAACAGGGGTTTATCAGCCCCAGCATTTT
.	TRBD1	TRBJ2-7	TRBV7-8	CASSLGSHKTGGVSWQYF	TGTGCCAGCAGCTTAGGATCGCATAAGACAGGGGGCGTTAGCTGGCAGTACTTC
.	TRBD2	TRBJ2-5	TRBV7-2	CASSLLAGVGETQYF	TGTGCCAGCAGCTTATTAGCGGGAGTCGGGGAGACCCAGTACTTC
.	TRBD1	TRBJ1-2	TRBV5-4	CASSRGQGIEGYTF	TGTGCCAGCAGCCGGGGACAGGGAATAGAGGGCTACACCTTC
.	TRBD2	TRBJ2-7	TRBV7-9	CASSSALAGGPEQYF	TGTGCCAGCAGCTCCGCACTAGCGGGGGGCCCCGAGCAGTACTTC
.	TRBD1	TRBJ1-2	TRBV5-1	CASSLERTGGVYGYTF	TGCGCCAGCAGCTTGGAAAGGACAGGGGGCGTCTATGGCTACACCTTC
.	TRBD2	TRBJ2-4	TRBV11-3	CASRLIPWRGGRAKNIQYF	TGTGCCAGCAGGTTGATTCCCTGGCGGGGGGGACGGGCCAAAAACATTCAGTACTTC
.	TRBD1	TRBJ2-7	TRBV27	CASSLPGGYEQYF	TGTGCCAGCAGTTTACCAGGGGGCTACGAGCAGTACTTC
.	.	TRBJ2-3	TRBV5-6	CASSRVSSSTQYF	TGTGCCAGCAGCCGGGTGTCCTCGAGTACGCAGTATTTT